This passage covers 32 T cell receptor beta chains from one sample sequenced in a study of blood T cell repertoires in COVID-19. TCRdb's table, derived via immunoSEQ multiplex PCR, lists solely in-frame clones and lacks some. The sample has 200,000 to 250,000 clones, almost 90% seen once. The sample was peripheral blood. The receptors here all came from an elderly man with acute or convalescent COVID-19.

In DNA form, the CDR3 reads TGCAGCGTTGAATTACGGGGGAGGACCATTTACAATGAGCAGTTCTTC. Amino acid sequence: CSVELRGRTIYNEQFF. V usage is TRBV29-1 and J usage is TRBJ2-1, with D perhaps TRBD2 (6 bases). The CDR3 covers 16 residues. Per germline, CDR1 SQVTM and CDR2 ANQGSEA. V shed 2 bases and J shed 4 bases, with 18 bases lying between them.

CDR3 in amino acids: CASSLTGIGEQFF. For the CDR3, the DNA is TGTGCCAGCAGCTTAACAGGGATAGGTGAGCAGTTCTTC. The chain joins TRBV7-9 to TRBJ2-1, with a possible D match to TRBD1 (6 bases). V was trimmed by 2 bases and J by 9 bases, leaving 11 bases between them. CDR1 and CDR2 from the germline V gene are SEHNR and FQNEAQ (reference sequence). CDR3 length: 13 residues.

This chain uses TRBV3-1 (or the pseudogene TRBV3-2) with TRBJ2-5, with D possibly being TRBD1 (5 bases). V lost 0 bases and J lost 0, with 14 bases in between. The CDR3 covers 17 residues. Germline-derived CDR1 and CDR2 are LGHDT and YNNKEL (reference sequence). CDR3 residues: CASSQDSYRRYQETQYF. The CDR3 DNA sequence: TGTGCCAGCAGCCAAGATAGTTACAGGCGCTACCAAGAGACCCAGTACTTC.

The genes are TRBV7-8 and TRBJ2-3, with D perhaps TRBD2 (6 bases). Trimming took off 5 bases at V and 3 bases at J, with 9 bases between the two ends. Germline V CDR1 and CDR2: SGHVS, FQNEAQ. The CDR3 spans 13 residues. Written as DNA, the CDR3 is TGTGCCAGCAGCCATGGGGGGACAGATACGCAGTATTTT. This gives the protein CASSHGGTDTQYF.

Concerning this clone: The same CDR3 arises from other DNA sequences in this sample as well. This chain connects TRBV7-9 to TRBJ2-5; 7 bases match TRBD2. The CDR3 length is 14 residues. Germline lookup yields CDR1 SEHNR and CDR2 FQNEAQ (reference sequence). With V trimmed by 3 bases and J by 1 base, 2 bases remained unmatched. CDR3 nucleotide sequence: TGTGCCAGCAGCTTGGGGGGGGGCCAAGAGACCCAGTACTTC. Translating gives CASSLGGGQETQYF. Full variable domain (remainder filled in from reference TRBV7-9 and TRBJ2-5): DTGVSQNPRHKITKRGQNVTFRCDPISEHNRLYWYRQTLGQGPEFLTYFQNEAQLEKSRLLSDRFSAERPKGSFSTLEIQRTEQGDSAMYLCASSLGGGQETQYFGPGTRLLVL.

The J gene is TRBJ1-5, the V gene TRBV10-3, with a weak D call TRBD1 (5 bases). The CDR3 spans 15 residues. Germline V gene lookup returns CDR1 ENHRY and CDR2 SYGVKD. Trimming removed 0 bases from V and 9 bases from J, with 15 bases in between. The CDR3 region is CAISESTDSNRPQHF. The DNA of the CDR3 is TGTGCCATCAGTGAGTCGACAGACTCCAACCGGCCCCAGCATTTT.

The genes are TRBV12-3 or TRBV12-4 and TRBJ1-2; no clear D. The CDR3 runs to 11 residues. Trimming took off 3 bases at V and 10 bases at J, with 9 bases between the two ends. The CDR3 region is CASSLGNSYTF. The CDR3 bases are TGTGCCAGCAGTTTGGGCAACTCCTACACCTTC.

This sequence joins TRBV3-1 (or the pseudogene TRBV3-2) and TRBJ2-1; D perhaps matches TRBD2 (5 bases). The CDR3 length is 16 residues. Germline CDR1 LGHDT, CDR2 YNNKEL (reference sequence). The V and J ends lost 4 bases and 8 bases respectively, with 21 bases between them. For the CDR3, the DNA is TGTGCCAGCAGCCCCCCCGGGGTAGTATATGGCGATGAGCAGTTCTTC. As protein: CASSPPGVVYGDEQFF.

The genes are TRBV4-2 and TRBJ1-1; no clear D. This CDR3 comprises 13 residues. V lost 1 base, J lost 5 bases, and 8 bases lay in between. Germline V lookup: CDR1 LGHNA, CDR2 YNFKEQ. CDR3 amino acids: CASSQGPGTEAFF. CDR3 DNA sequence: TGTGCCAGCAGCCAAGGACCGGGGACTGAAGCTTTCTTT.

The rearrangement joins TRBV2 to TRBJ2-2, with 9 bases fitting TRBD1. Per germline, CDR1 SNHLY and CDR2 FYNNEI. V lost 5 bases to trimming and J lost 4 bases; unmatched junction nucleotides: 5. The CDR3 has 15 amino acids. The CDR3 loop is CASSPRTGVTGELFF. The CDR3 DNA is TGTGCCAGCAGTCCCCGGACAGGGGTCACCGGGGAGCTGTTTTTT. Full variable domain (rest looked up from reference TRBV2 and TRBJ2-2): EPEVTQTPSHQVTQMGQEVILRCVPISNHLYFYWYRQILGQKVEFLVSFYNNEISEKSEIFDDQFSVERPDGSNFTLKIRSTKLEDSAMYFCASSPRTGVTGELFFGEGSRLTVL.

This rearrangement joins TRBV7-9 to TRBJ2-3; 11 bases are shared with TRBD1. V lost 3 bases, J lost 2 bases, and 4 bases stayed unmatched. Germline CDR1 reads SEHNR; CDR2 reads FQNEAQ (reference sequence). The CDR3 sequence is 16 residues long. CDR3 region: CASSLRTGGFTDTQYF. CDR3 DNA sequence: TGTGCCAGCAGCTTGAGGACAGGGGGCTTCACAGATACGCAGTATTTT.

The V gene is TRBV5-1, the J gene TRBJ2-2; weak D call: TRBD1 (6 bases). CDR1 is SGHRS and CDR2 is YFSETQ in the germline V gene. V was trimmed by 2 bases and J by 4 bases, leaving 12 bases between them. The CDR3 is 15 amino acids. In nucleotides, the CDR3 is TGCGCCAGCAGCTTCGGCGACAGGAGCACCGGGGAGCTGTTTTTT. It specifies CASSFGDRSTGELFF.

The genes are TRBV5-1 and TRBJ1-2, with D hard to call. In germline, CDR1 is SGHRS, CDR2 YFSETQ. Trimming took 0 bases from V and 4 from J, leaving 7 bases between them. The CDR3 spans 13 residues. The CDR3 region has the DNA TGCGCCAGCAGCTTGGAACAGAGCTATGGCTACACCTTC. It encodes CASSLEQSYGYTF. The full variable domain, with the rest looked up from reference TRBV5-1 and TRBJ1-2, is KAGVTQTPRYLIKTRGQQVTLSCSPISGHRSVSWYQQTPGQGLQFLFEYFSETQRNKGNFPGRFSGRQFSNSRSEMNVSTLELGDSALYLCASSLEQSYGYTFGSGTRLTVV.

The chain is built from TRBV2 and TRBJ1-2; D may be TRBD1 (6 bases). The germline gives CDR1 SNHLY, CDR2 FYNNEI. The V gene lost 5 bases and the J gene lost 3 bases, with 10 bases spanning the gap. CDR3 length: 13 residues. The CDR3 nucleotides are TGTGCCAGCAGTCGACGACAGGACTATGGCTACACCTTC. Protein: CASSRRQDYGYTF. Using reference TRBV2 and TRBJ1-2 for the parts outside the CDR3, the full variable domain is EPEVTQTPSHQVTQMGQEVILRCVPISNHLYFYWYRQILGQKVEFLVSFYNNEISEKSEIFDDQFSVERPDGSNFTLKIRSTKLEDSAMYFCASSRRQDYGYTFGSGTRLTVV.

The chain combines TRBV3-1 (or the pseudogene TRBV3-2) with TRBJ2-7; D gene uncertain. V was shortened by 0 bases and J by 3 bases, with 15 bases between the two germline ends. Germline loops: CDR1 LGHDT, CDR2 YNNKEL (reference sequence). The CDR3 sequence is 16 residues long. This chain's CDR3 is CASSQDIVTGDYEQYF. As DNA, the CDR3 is TGTGCCAGCAGCCAAGATATTGTGACTGGCGACTACGAGCAGTACTTC.

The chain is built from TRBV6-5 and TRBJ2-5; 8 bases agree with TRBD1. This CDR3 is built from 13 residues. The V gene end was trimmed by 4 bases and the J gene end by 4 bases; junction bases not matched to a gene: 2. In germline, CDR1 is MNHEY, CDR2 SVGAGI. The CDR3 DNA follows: TGTGCCAGCAGTTCAGACAGGGGAGAGACCCAGTACTTC. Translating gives CASSSDRGETQYF.

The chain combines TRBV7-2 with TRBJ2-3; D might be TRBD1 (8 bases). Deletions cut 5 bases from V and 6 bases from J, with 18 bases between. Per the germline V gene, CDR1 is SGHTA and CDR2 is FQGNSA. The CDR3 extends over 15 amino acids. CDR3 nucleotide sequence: TGTGCCAGCAGCCTGGGGGGGACAGGAGGGGATACGCAGTATTTT. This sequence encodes CASSLGGTGGDTQYF.

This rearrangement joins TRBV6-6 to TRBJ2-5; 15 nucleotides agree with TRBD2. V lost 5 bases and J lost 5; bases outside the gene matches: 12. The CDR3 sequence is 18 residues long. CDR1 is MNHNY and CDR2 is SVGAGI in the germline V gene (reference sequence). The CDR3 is CASSPLRTSGGAGETQYF. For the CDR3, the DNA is TGTGCCAGCAGTCCACTCCGGACTAGCGGGGGGGCCGGTGAGACCCAGTACTTC.

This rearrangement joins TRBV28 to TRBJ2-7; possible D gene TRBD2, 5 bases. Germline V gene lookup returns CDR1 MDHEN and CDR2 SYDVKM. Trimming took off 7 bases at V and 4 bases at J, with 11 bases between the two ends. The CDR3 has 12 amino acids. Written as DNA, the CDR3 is TGTGCCAGCATGGGAGATCAATACGAGCAGTACTTC. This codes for CASMGDQYEQYF.

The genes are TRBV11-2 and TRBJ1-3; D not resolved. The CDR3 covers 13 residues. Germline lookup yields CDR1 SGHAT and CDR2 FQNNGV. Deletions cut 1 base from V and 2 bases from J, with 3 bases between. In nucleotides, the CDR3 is TGTGCCAGCAGCTTAGGGCCTGGAAACACCATATATTTT. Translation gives CASSLGPGNTIYF. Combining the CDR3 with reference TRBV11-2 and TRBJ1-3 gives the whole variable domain EAGVAQSPRYKIIEKRQSVAFWCNPISGHATLYWYQQILGQGPKLLIQFQNNGVVDDSQLPKDRFSAERLKGVDSTLKIQPAKLEDSAVYLCASSLGPGNTIYFGEGSWLTVV.

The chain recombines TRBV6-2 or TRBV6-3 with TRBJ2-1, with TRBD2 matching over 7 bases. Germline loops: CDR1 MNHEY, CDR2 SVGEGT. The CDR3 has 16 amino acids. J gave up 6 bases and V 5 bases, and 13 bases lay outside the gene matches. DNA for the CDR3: TGTGCCAGCAGTCGCCTCCCGGCTAGCGGAGGCAATGAGCAGTTCTTC. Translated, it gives CASSRLPASGGNEQFF.

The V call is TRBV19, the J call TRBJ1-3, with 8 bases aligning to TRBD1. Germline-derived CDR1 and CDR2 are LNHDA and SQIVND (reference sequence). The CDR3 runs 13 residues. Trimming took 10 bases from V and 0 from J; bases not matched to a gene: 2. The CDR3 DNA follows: TGTGCCACTGACAGGGGCTCTGGAAACACCATATATTTT. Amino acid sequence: CATDRGSGNTIYF.

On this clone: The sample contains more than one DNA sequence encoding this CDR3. The CDR3, as DNA: TGTGCCAGCAGCTTATCGGGTTCTGGAAACACCATATATTTT. It encodes CASSLSGSGNTIYF. The V gene is TRBV7-3, the J gene TRBJ1-3; no reliable D call. Trimming left V 2 bases short and J 1 base short, with 6 bases between. CDR1 is SGHTA, CDR2 FQGTGA, per germline. The CDR3 loop spans 14 amino acids. The variable domain in full, with the rest retrieved from reference TRBV7-3 and TRBJ1-3, is GAGVSQTPSNKVTEKGKYVELRCDPISGHTALYWYRQSLGQGPEFLIYFQGTGAADDSGLPNDRFFAVRPEGSVSTLKIQRTERGDSAVYLCASSLSGSGNTIYFGEGSWLTVV.

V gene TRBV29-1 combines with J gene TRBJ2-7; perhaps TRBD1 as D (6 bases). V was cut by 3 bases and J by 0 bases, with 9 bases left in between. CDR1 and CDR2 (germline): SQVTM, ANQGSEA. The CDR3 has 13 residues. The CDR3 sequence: CSVDRDNSYEQYF. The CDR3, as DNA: TGCAGCGTTGACCGGGACAACTCCTACGAGCAGTACTTC.

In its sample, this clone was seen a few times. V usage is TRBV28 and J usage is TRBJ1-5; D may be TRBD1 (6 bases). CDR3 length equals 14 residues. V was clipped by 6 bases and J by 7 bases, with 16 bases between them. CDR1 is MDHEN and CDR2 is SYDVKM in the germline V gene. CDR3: CASRSTGFNQPQHF. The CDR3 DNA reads TGTGCCAGCAGGTCAACAGGGTTTAACCAGCCCCAGCATTTT.

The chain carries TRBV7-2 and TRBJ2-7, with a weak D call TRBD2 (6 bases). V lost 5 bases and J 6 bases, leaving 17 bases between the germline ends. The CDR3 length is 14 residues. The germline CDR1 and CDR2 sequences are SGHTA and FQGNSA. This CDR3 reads CASSPEGRSSEQYF. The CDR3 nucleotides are TGTGCCAGCAGCCCGGAGGGCAGGAGCTCCGAGCAGTACTTC.

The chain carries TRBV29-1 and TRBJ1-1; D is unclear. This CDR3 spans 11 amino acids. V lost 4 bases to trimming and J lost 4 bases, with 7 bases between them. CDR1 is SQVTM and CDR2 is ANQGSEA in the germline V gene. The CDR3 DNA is TGCAGCGTTGGAGAGCGCACTGAAGCTTTCTTT. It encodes CSVGERTEAFF.

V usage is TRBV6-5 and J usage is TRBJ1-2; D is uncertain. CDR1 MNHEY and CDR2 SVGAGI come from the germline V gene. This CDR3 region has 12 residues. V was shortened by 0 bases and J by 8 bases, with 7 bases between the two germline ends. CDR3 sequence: CASSYSGKGYTF. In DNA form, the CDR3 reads TGTGCCAGCAGTTACTCCGGGAAGGGCTACACCTTC.

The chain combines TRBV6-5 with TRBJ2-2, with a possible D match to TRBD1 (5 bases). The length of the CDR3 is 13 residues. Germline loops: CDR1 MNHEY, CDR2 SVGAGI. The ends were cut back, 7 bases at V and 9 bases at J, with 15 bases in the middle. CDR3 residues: CASTPSGFRELFF. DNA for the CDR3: TGTGCCAGCACCCCTTCAGGGTTCCGGGAGCTGTTTTTT.

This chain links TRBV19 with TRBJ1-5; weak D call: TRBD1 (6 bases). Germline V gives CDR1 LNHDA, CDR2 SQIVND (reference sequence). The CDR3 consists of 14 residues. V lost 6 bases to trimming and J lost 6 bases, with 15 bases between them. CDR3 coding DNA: TGTGCCAGTAGGCCCGGGGGGGCGGGTCAGCCCCAGCATTTT. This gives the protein CASRPGGAGQPQHF.

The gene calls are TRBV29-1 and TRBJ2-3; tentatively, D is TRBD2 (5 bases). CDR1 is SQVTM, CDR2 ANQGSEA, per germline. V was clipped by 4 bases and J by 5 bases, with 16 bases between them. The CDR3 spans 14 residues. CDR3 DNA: TGCAGCGTTGCCGACACTAGAAACAGAGATACGCAGTATTTT. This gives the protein CSVADTRNRDTQYF.

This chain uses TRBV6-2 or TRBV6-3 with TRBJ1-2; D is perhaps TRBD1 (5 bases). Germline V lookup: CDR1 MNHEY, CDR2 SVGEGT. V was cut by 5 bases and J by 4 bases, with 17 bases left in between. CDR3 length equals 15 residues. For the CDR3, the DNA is TGTGCCAGCAGTCCCAACGACCGACAGCTCTATGGCTACACCTTC. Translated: CASSPNDRQLYGYTF.